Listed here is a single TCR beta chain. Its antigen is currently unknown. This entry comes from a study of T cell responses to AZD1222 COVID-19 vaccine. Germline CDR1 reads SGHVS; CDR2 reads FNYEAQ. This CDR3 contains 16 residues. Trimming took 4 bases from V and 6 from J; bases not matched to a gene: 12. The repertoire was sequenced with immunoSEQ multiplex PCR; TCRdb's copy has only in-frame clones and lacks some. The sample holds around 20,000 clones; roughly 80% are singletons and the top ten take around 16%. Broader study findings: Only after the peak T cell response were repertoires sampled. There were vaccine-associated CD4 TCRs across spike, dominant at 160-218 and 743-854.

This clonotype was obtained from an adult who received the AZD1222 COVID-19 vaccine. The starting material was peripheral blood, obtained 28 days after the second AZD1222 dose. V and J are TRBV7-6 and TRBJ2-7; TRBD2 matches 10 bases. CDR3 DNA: TGTGCCAGCAGCTCACTCTTGACTAGCGGGTCCCTCGAGCAGTACTTC. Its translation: CASSSLLTSGSLEQYF.